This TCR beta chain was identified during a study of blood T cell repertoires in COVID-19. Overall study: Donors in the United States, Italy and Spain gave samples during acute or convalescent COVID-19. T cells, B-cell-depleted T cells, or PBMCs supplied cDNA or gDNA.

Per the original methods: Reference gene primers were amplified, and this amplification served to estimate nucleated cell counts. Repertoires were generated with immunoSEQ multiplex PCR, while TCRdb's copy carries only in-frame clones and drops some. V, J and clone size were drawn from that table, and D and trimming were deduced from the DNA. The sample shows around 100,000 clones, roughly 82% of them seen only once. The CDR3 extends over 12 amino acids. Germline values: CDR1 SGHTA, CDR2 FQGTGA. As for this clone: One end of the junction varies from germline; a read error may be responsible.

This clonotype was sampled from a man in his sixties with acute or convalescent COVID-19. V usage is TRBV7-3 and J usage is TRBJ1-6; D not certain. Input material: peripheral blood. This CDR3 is CASSSNNSPLHF. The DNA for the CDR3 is TGTGCCAGCAGCTCCAATAATTCACCCCTCCACTTT. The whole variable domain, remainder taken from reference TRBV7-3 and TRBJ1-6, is GAGVSQTPSNKVTEKGKYVELRCDPISGHTALYWYRQSLGQGPEFLIYFQGTGAADDSGLPNDRFFAVRPEGSVSTLKIQRTERGDSAVYLCASSSNNSPLHFGNGTRLTVT.